This TCR beta chain was recorded in a study of memory CD4+ T cells and cytomegalovirus serostatus. Overall study context: Of the healthy Belgian adults, several were CMV seropositive and 20 to 30 seronegative. Study-level findings and limits: Each of 55 to 80 CMV-associated TCRbeta sequences occurred in one to five individuals.

Single viable CD3+CD4+CD8-CD45RO+ cells were sorted as the memory CD4+ T cells. In the original workflow: After removing out-of-frame reads, approximately 2.2 million distinct TCRbeta sequences remained. The assay was immunoSEQ multiplex PCR, and TCRdb's table has in-frame clones only and misses some. V and J calls and clone size are copied from that table; D and trimming were computed from the DNA. Of about 58,000 clones in the sample, roughly 84% were seen once. Remarks on this clone: Its antigen is unknown.

Sequenced: memory CD4+ T cells from blood. This receptor was obtained from an adult in good health and CMV-seronegative. Some clones in this sample may be carry-over from other donors' samples.

The CDR3 sequence is CASSDGTGATEAFF. CDR3 bases: TGTGCCAGCAGCGATGGGACAGGGGCCACTGAAGCTTTCTTT. The V gene is TRBV9, the J gene TRBJ1-1, with 10 bases fitting TRBD1. Germline-derived CDR1 and CDR2 are SGDLS and YYNGEE. The CDR3 runs to 14 residues. Trimming took 3 bases from V and 4 from J; bases not matched to a gene: 3.